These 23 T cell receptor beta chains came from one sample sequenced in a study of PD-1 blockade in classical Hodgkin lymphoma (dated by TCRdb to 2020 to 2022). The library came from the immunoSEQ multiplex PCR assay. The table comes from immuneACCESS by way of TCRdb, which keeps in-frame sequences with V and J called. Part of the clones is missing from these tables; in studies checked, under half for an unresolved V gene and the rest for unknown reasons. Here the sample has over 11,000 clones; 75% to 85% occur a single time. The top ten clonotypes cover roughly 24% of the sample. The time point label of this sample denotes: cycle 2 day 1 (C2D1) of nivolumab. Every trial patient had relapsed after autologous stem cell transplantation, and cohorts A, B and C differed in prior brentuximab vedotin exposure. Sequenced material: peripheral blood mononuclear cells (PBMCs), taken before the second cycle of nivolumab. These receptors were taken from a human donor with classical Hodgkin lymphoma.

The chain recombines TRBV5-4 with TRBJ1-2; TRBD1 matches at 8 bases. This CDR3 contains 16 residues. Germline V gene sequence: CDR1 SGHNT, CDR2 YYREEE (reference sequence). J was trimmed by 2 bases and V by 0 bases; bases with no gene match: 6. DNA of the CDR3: TGTGCCAGCAGCTTGGCCCTGACAGGGGTGAACTATGGCTACACCTTC. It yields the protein CASSLALTGVNYGYTF.

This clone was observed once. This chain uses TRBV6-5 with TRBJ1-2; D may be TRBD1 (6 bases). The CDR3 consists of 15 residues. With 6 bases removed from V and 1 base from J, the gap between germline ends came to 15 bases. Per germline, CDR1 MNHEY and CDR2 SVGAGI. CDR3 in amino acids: CASSPTWDINYGYTF. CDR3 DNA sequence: TGTGCCAGCAGCCCGACCTGGGACATTAACTATGGCTACACCTTC.

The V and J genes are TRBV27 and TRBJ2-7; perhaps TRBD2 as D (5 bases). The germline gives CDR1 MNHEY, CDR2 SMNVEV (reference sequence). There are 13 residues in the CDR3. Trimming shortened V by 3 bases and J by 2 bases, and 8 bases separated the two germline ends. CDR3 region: CASSLRETYEQYF. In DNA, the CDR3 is TGTGCCAGCAGTTTGAGGGAAACCTACGAGCAGTACTTC.

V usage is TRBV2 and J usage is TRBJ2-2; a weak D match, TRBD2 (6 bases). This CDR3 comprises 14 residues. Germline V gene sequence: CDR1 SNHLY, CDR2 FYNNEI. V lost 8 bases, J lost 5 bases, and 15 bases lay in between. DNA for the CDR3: TGTGCCAGCGGTCTCGGGGGACGGACCGGGGAGCTGTTTTTT. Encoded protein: CASGLGGRTGELFF. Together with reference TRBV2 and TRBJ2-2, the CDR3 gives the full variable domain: EPEVTQTPSHQVTQMGQEVILRCVPISNHLYFYWYRQILGQKVEFLVSFYNNEISEKSEIFDDQFSVERPDGSNFTLKIRSTKLEDSAMYFCASGLGGRTGELFFGEGSRLTVL.

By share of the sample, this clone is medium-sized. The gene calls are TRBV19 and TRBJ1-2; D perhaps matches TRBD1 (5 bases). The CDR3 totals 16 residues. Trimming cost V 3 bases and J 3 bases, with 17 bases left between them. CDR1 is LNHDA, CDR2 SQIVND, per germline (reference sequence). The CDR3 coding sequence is TGTGCCAGTAGTATCGAACGGAGGGGCCCCGACTATGGCTACACCTTC. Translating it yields CASSIERRGPDYGYTF. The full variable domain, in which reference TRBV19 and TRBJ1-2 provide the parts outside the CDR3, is DGGITQSPKYLFRKEGQNVTLSCEQNLNHDAMYWYRQDPGQGLRLIYYSQIVNDFQKGDIAEGYSVSREKKESFPLTVTSAQKNPTAFYLCASSIERRGPDYGYTFGSGTRLTVV.

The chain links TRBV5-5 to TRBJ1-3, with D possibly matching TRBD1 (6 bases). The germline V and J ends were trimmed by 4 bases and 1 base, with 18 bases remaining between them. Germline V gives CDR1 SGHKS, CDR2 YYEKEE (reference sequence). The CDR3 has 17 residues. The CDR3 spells CASSATGTLRSGNTIYF. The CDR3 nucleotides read TGTGCCAGCAGCGCGACAGGCACTTTAAGATCTGGAAACACCATATATTTT. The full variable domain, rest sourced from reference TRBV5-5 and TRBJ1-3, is DAGVTQSPTHLIKTRGQQVTLRCSPISGHKSVSWYQQVLGQGPQFIFQYYEKEERGRGNFPDRFSARQFPNYSSELNVNALLLGDSALYLCASSATGTLRSGNTIYFGEGSWLTVV.

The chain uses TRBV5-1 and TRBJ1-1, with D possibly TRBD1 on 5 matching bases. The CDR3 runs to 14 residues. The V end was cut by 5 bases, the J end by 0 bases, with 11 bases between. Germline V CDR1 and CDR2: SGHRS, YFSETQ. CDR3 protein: CASRGGALNTEAFF. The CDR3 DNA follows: TGCGCCAGCAGAGGAGGGGCGCTGAACACTGAAGCTTTCTTT.

The DNA of the CDR3 is TGTGCCAGCAGCTTGGAAGTTACGGAAGCTAACTATGGCTACACCTTC. As protein: CASSLEVTEANYGYTF. This chain uses TRBV5-6 with TRBJ1-2; D is ambiguous. The V gene's germline CDR1 is SGHDT and CDR2 YYEEEE. V was cut by 0 bases and J by 0 bases, with 12 bases left in between. The CDR3 contains 16 residues.

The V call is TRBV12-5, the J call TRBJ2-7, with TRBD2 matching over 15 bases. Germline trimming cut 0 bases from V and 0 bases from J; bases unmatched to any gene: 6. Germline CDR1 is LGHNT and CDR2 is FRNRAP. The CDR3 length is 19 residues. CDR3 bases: TGTGCTAGTGGTTTGGTACCCGGGACTAGCGGGGGGCCCTCCTACGAGCAGTACTTC. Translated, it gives CASGLVPGTSGGPSYEQYF.

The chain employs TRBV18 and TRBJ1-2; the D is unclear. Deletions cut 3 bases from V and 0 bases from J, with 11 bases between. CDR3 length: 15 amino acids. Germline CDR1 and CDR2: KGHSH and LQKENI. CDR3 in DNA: TGTGCCAGCTCACCGGAAGGAAGACCTAACTATGGCTACACCTTC. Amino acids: CASSPEGRPNYGYTF.

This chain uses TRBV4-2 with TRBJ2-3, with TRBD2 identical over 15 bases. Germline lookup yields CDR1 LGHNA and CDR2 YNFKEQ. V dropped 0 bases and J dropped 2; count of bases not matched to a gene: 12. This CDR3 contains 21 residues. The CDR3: CASSQDRGTSGGPSITDTQYF. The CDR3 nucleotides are TGTGCCAGCAGCCAAGATCGGGGGACTAGCGGGGGGCCGAGCATCACAGATACGCAGTATTTT.

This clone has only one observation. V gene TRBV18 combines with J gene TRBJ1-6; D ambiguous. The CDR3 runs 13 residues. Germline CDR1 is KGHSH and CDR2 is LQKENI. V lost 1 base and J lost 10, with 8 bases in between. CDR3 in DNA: TGTGCCAGCTCACCACTCAAGGACTCACCCCTCCACTTT. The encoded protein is CASSPLKDSPLHF.

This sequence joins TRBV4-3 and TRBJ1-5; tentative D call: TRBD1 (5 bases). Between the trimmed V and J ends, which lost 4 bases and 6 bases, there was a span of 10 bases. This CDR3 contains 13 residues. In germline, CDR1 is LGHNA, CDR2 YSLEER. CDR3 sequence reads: CASSPDGGQPQHF. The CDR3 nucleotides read TGCGCCAGCAGCCCCGATGGGGGTCAGCCCCAGCATTTT.

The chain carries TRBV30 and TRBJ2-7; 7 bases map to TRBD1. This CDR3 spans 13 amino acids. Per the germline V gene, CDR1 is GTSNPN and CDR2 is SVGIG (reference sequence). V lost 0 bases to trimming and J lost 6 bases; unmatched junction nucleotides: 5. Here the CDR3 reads CAWSVGQVSEQYF. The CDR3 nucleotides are TGTGCCTGGAGTGTCGGACAGGTGTCCGAGCAGTACTTC.

The CDR3 DNA sequence: TGTGCCAGCAGCCACAGACAGTTAGTGGCCAACACTGAAGCTTTCTTT. Its translation: CASSHRQLVANTEAFF. The rearrangement joins TRBV7-2 to TRBJ1-1; maybe TRBD1 (5 bases). The germline CDR1 and CDR2 sequences are SGHTA and FQGNSA. The CDR3 loop spans 16 amino acids. Trimming took 5 bases from V and 2 from J, leaving 18 bases between them.

The chain's CDR3 is CASSLGLAADTDTQYF. In DNA form, the CDR3 reads TGTGCCAGCAGCTTAGGTCTTGCGGCCGACACAGATACGCAGTATTTT. The chain joins TRBV11-3 to TRBJ2-3; D is unclear. Trimming removed 1 base at V and 2 bases at J, with 13 bases between. The CDR3 runs to 16 residues. Germline CDR1 and CDR2: SGHNT and YENEEA.

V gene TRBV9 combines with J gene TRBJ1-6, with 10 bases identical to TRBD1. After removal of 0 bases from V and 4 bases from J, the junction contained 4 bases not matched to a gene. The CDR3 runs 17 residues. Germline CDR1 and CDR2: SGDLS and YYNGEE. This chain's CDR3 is CASSVGRGQGYNSPLHF. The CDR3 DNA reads TGTGCCAGCAGCGTAGGTCGGGGACAGGGGTATAATTCACCCCTCCACTTT.

CDR3 sequence reads: CASGGIFTYNSPLHF. CDR3 coding DNA: TGTGCCAGCGGAGGGATTTTTACCTATAATTCACCCCTCCACTTT. V usage is TRBV27 and J usage is TRBJ1-6; D unresolved. Germline-derived CDR1 and CDR2 are MNHEY and SMNVEV (reference sequence). The length of the CDR3 is 15 residues. V was shortened by 8 bases and J by 2 bases, with 13 bases between the two germline ends.

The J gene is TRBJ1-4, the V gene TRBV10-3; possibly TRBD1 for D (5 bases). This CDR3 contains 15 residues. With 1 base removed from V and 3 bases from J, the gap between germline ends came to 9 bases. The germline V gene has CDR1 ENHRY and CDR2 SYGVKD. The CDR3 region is CAISELAGPNEKLFF. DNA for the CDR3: TGTGCCATCAGTGAGTTGGCAGGGCCTAATGAAAAACTGTTTTTT.

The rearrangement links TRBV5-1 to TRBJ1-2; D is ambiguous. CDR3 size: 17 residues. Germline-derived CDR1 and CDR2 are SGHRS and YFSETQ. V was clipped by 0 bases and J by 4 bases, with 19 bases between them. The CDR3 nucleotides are TGCGCCAGCAGCTTGGAGGGCAGGCGGTCGCCTGCCTATGGCTACACCTTC. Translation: CASSLEGRRSPAYGYTF.

CDR3 amino acids: CAWSPTRETFF. In DNA, the CDR3 is TGTGCCTGGAGTCCTACCAGGGAAACTTTCTTT. V is TRBV30 and J is TRBJ1-1; possible D gene TRBD1, 5 bases. V was shortened by 2 bases and J by 12 bases, with 13 bases between the two germline ends. Germline loops: CDR1 GTSNPN, CDR2 SVGIG (reference sequence). The CDR3 has 11 amino acids.

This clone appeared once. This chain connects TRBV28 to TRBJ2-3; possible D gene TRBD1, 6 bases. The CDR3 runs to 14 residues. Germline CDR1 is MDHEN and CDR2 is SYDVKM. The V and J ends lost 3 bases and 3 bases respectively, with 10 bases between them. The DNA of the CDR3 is TGTGCCAGCAGTTTCTTACAGGGTACAGATACGCAGTATTTT. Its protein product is CASSFLQGTDTQYF.

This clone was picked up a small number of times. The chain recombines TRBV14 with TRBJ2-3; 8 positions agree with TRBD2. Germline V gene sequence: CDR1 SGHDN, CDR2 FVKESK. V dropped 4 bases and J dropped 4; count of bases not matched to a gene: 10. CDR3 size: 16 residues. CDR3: CASSLGAGLDADTQYF. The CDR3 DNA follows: TGTGCCAGCAGCCTCGGGGCGGGACTAGACGCAGATACGCAGTATTTT. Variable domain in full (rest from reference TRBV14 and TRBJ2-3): EAGVTQFPSHSVIEKGQTVTLRCDPISGHDNLYWYRRVMGKEIKFLLHFVKESKQDESGMPNNRFLAERTGGTYSTLKVQPAELEDSGVYFCASSLGAGLDADTQYFGPGTRLTVL.